This entry lists 19 T cell receptor beta chains sequenced from one sample in a study of blood T cells in healthy people across ages. Then a second PCR, running roughly 7 to 11 cycles, was carried out with a sample-barcoded 5' primer and a J-beta primer mix. TCRdb passed the 5' RACE reads through MiXCR, listing each CDR3 protein once. The sample records about 780,000 distinct CDR3 sequences, 25% to 30% being singletons. This same sample was also taken into another study, of T cells of mothers and their children.

Source material: blood. The receptors derive from a boy aged 5-17 years in good health.

CDR3 sequence: CASRKGQHQETQYF. The CDR3 region has the DNA TGTGCCAGCAGAAAGGGACAGCACCAAGAGACCCAGTACTTC. The chain is built from TRBV12-3 or TRBV12-4 and TRBJ2-5; 7 bases agree with TRBD1. V was clipped by 6 bases and J by 0 bases; unmatched bases: 4. The CDR3 totals 14 residues.

The chain has TRBV5-1 and TRBJ2-5; D unclear. With 4 bases removed from V and 1 base from J, the gap between germline ends came to 17 bases. The CDR3 loop spans 16 amino acids. Germline V gene sequence: CDR1 SGHRS, CDR2 YFSETQ. The CDR3 region has the DNA TGCGCCAGCAGCCCACGAACGGGCCACCCCCAAGAGACCCAGTACTTC. Amino acids: CASSPRTGHPQETQYF.

The V and J genes are TRBV27 and TRBJ2-1; 11 bases align to TRBD1. V lost 6 bases and J lost 8; bases outside the gene matches: 9. Looked up from germline, CDR1 is MNHEY and CDR2 is SMNVEV (reference sequence). This CDR3 is built from 15 residues. The CDR3 nucleotides read TGTGCCAGCAGGACCGGACAGGGGGCGTCCGATGAGCAGTTCTTC. Protein sequence: CASRTGQGASDEQFF.

The V call is TRBV20-1, the J call TRBJ1-1; D ambiguous. V was shortened by 5 bases and J by 0 bases, with 10 bases between the two germline ends. The CDR3 consists of 13 residues. Germline CDR1 and CDR2: DFQATT and SNEGSKA (reference sequence). CDR3 amino acids: CSAQNRLNTEAFF. DNA of the CDR3: TGCAGTGCTCAGAACAGATTGAACACTGAAGCTTTCTTT.

A few counts support this clonotype. The chain's CDR3 is CASSEAVVTLNEKLFF. The CDR3 DNA reads as TGTGCCAGCAGTGAAGCGGTGGTTACCCTTAATGAAAAACTGTTTTTT. The chain combines TRBV6-1 with TRBJ1-4; D remains ambiguous. Trimming left V 0 bases short and J 4 bases short, with 12 bases between. This CDR3 has 16 residues. Per the germline V gene, CDR1 is MNHNS and CDR2 is SASEGT.

This clonotype was detected only a few times. The V gene is TRBV6-6, the J gene TRBJ2-7; D unresolved. With the DNA end fitting TRBJ2-1 better, the J assignment may be wrong. The CDR3 has 12 residues. Germline V CDR1 and CDR2: MNHNY, SVGAGI (reference sequence). The CDR3 bases are TGTGCCAGCAGTTACACCCAGGATGAGCAGTTCTTC. Amino acids: CASSYTQDEQFF.

This clonotype turned up a few times. V and J are TRBV5-1 and TRBJ2-5, with 8 bases lining up with TRBD2. This CDR3 comprises 16 residues. V gave up 0 bases and J gave up 1 base; unmatched junction bases: 5. Germline-derived CDR1 and CDR2 are SGHRS and YFSETQ. The CDR3 coding sequence is TGCGCCAGCAGCTTGGACGGGGGGGCCCCCCAAGAGACCCAGTACTTC. Translating gives CASSLDGGAPQETQYF.

J is TRBJ1-2 and V is TRBV13; 7 bases line up with TRBD1. This CDR3 contains 17 residues. The germline gives CDR1 PRHDT, CDR2 FYEKMQ (reference sequence). The trim removed 4 bases at V and 1 base at J, leaving 12 bases unmatched. The CDR3 sequence is CASSSRPRDSVNYGYTF. CDR3 nucleotide sequence: TGTGCCAGCAGCTCCCGGCCGAGGGACAGTGTTAACTATGGCTACACCTTC.

The chain couples TRBV25-1 to TRBJ1-4; D is unclear. Looked up from germline, CDR1 is MGHDK and CDR2 is SYGVNS. This CDR3 contains 12 residues. V dropped 1 base and J dropped 7 bases, with 4 bases sitting between them. CDR3 coding DNA: TGTGCCAGCAGTGAATCCCCTGAAAAACTGTTTTTT. Protein sequence: CASSESPEKLFF.

This clonotype was recorded many times. The CDR3 DNA follows: TGCGCCAGCAGCTATGAGGGGCCGGCCGAAAACATTCAGTACTTC. Translation gives CASSYEGPAENIQYF. The chain has TRBV5-1 and TRBJ2-4; D may match TRBD1 or TRBD2 (5 bases each). The CDR3 length is 15 residues. Germline lookup yields CDR1 SGHRS and CDR2 YFSETQ. Trimming removed 3 bases from V and 5 bases from J, with 15 bases in between. The complete variable domain, with remaining parts taken from reference TRBV5-1 and TRBJ2-4, reads KAGVTQTPRYLIKTRGQQVTLSCSPISGHRSVSWYQQTPGQGLQFLFEYFSETQRNKGNFPGRFSGRQFSNSRSEMNVSTLELGDSALYLCASSYEGPAENIQYFGAGTRLSVL.

The chain has TRBV6-5 and TRBJ1-1; no reliable D call. The V gene lost 7 bases and the J gene lost 1 base, with 13 bases spanning the gap. The V gene's germline CDR1 is MNHEY and CDR2 SVGAGI. The length of the CDR3 is 14 residues. Here the CDR3 DNA reads TGTGCCAGCAATTGGGCACTGGGGAACACTGAAGCTTTCTTT. It yields the protein CASNWALGNTEAFF.

The chain links TRBV4-1 to TRBJ2-4; D unclear. CDR3 length equals 15 residues. Trimming removed 1 base from V and 4 bases from J, with 11 bases in between. Per germline, CDR1 MGHRA and CDR2 YSYEKL. The CDR3 spells CASSQGYGGKNIQYF. For the CDR3, the DNA is TGCGCCAGCAGCCAAGGGTACGGTGGGAAAAACATTCAGTACTTC.

The rearrangement links TRBV11-2 to TRBJ2-3, with TRBD2 matching 8 bases. The CDR3 has 15 amino acids. Germline CDR1 is SGHAT and CDR2 is FQNNGV. V lost 6 bases and J lost 2; bases outside the gene matches: 7. This CDR3 reads CASSIPGGPTDTQYF. The CDR3 nucleotides read TGTGCCAGCAGTATACCGGGGGGGCCCACAGATACGCAGTATTTT.

This clonotype was observed a handful of times. The V gene is TRBV5-1, the J gene TRBJ2-7, with a tentative D call TRBD1 (6 bases). Germline loops: CDR1 SGHRS, CDR2 YFSETQ. This CDR3 region has 15 residues. The germline V and J ends were trimmed by 0 bases and 3 bases, with 13 bases remaining between them. CDR3 amino acids: CASSLGSGANYEQYF. The CDR3 coding sequence is TGCGCCAGCAGCTTGGGGTCAGGGGCCAACTACGAGCAGTACTTC.

The gene calls are TRBV7-6 and TRBJ2-5, with D tentatively TRBD1 or TRBD2 (5 bases each). V was cut by 5 bases and J by 4 bases, with 23 bases left in between. The CDR3 is 17 amino acids. The germline V gene encodes CDR1 SGHVS and CDR2 FNYEAQ. CDR3: CASSPHLGEYRGETQYF. In nucleotides, the CDR3 is TGTGCCAGCAGCCCCCACTTAGGGGAATATCGGGGAGAGACCCAGTACTTC.

This rearrangement joins TRBV7-9 to TRBJ2-4; D ambiguous. The CDR3 spans 14 residues. Trimming left V 5 bases short and J 0 bases short, with 8 bases between. CDR1 and CDR2 (germline): SEHNR, FQNEAQ (reference sequence). The CDR3 nucleotides read TGTGCCAGCAGCAATCCCCTAGCCAAAAACATTCAGTACTTC. Its translation is CASSNPLAKNIQYF.

For this clonotype: A junction end diverges from the germline sequence, so it may reflect a read error. The V call is TRBV12-3 or TRBV12-4, the J call TRBJ1-2; 7 bases agree with TRBD1. The CDR3 totals 14 residues. The CDR3 region has the DNA TGTGCCAACAGTTCCCGACAGGGAGACTATGGCTACACCTTC. This sequence encodes CANSSRQGDYGYTF.

The gene calls are TRBV27 and TRBJ1-2; D might be TRBD1 (5 bases). This CDR3 comprises 14 residues. Germline CDR1 MNHEY, CDR2 SMNVEV (reference sequence). Trimming took 5 bases from V and 1 from J, leaving 11 bases between them. CDR3 nucleotides: TGTGCCAGCAGTCCCTCAGGGAGTAACTATGGCTACACCTTC. The encoded protein is CASSPSGSNYGYTF.

This sequence joins TRBV6-1 and TRBJ1-1; unclear D gene. Germline V gene data show CDR1 as MNHNS and CDR2 as SASEGT. This CDR3 has 14 amino acids. V dropped 3 bases and J dropped 8 bases, with 16 bases sitting between them. Here the CDR3 reads CASSDQYKIREAFF. The CDR3 DNA follows: TGTGCCAGCAGTGATCAATACAAAATAAGGGAAGCTTTCTTT.